These 9 T cell receptor beta chains were all obtained from the same sample, sequenced in a study. Via MiXCR, TCRdb re-called the 5' RACE reads, giving one row per CDR3 protein. The sample comprises around 8,000 distinct CDR3 sequences, 36% of which are singletons, and 6.6% rests with the top ten. Sequenced sample: tumor-infiltrating memory CD4+ T cells sorted from the breast tumor. The subset here: memory CD4+ T cells, CD4+CD45RO+CD25-. Receptors originate from a female donor with breast cancer.

The chain recombines TRBV12-3 or TRBV12-4 with TRBJ2-1; 7 bases agree with TRBD2. The junction had 7 bases not matched to a gene; V was cut back by 3 bases and J by 5 bases. CDR3 length: 15 residues. DNA for the CDR3: TGTGCCAGCAGTTTCGGCGGGAGCAGGAACAATGAGCAGTTCTTC. Translation gives CASSFGGSRNNEQFF.

With regard to this clonotype: Since the CDR3 does not end with the conserved phenylalanine or tryptophan, this likely comes from a read error. The chain links TRBV6-1 to TRBJ2-2, with 10 bases lining up with TRBD2. Germline CDR1 reads MNHNS; CDR2 reads SASEGT. The CDR3 consists of 16 residues. The junction had 11 bases not matched to a gene; V was cut back by 6 bases and J by 7 bases. The CDR3, as DNA: TGTGCCAGCAGCGAGATCGGGACTAGCGTTCTCGGGGAGCTGTTTCTT. Encoded protein: CASSEIGTSVLGELFL.

The chain carries TRBV10-3 and TRBJ1-1, with 9 positions matching TRBD1. The germline V gene has CDR1 ENHRY and CDR2 SYGVKD. The CDR3 consists of 16 residues. J gave up 1 base and V 4 bases, and 7 bases lay outside the gene matches. In DNA form, the CDR3 reads TGTGCCATCAGTGGCCCGCCGGGACAGGGGAACACTGAAGCTTTCTTT. This gives the protein CAISGPPGQGNTEAFF.

In its sample, this clonotype was seen many times. The chain employs TRBV5-1 and TRBJ2-5; a possible D gene is TRBD1 (7 bases). V was clipped by 4 bases and J by 5 bases, with 18 bases between them. This CDR3 region has 15 residues. Germline loops: CDR1 SGHRS, CDR2 YFSETQ. The CDR3 DNA follows: TGCGCCAGCAGCGACTCATCAGGGGGGCGGGAGACCCAGTACTTC. Translation: CASSDSSGGRETQYF. Variable domain in full (rest from reference TRBV5-1 and TRBJ2-5): KAGVTQTPRYLIKTRGQQVTLSCSPISGHRSVSWYQQTPGQGLQFLFEYFSETQRNKGNFPGRFSGRQFSNSRSEMNVSTLELGDSALYLCASSDSSGGRETQYFGPGTRLLVL.

This clonotype was seen at least ten times. This CDR3 is CASSRALRGSYNSPLHF. In nucleotides, the CDR3 is TGTGCCAGCAGCCGAGCTCTCAGGGGAAGCTATAATTCACCCCTCCACTTT. The rearrangement uses TRBV11-2 and TRBJ1-6, with a tentative D call TRBD1 (6 bases). Per the germline V gene, CDR1 is SGHAT and CDR2 is FQNNGV. Trimming pared 5 bases from V and 3 bases from J, leaving 17 bases between. The CDR3 extends over 17 amino acids.

This chain links TRBV7-9 with TRBJ2-7; TRBD1 is a possible D gene (6 bases). CDR1 and CDR2 (germline): SEHNR, FQNEAQ (reference sequence). V was trimmed by 4 bases and J by 3 bases, leaving 10 bases between them. The CDR3 contains 13 residues. The CDR3 nucleotides are TGTGCCAGCAGCTCCACAGGGTTCTACGAGCAGTACTTC. This sequence encodes CASSSTGFYEQYF.

This CDR3 reads CASSQETLRTGKIEPYYEQYF. CDR3 DNA sequence: TGTGCCAGCAGCCAAGAAACCCTCCGAACCGGAAAAATAGAGCCCTACTACGAGCAGTACTTC. V and J are TRBV3-1 and TRBJ2-7; no clear D gene. The CDR3 runs to 21 residues. V was shortened by 0 bases and J by 3 bases, with 30 bases between the two germline ends. Germline V gene data show CDR1 as LGHDT and CDR2 as YNNKEL (reference sequence).

This clonotype ranks as medium-sized. The gene calls are TRBV20-1 and TRBJ1-2; no clear D. V was shortened by 3 bases and J by 2 bases, with 7 bases between the two germline ends. Germline V gene sequence: CDR1 DFQATT, CDR2 SNEGSKA (reference sequence). The CDR3 consists of 12 residues. CDR3 protein: CSASTVNYGYTF. The CDR3 region has the DNA TGCAGTGCTAGTACTGTGAACTATGGCTACACCTTC.

There are many counts of this clonotype. This rearrangement joins TRBV5-4 to TRBJ2-3; 8 nucleotides match TRBD2. With 4 bases clipped from V and 5 bases from J, the junction kept 12 bases outside the gene matches. This CDR3 spans 16 amino acids. Looked up from germline, CDR1 is SGHNT and CDR2 is YYREEE (reference sequence). CDR3 region: CASSGGLESGGDTQYF. CDR3 DNA sequence: TGTGCCAGCAGCGGGGGACTAGAGAGTGGGGGAGATACGCAGTATTTT.